The 15 T cell receptor beta chains below come from one sample, sequenced in a study of patients and donors after allogeneic stem cell transplantation. TCRdb passed the RT-PCR reads through MiXCR, listing each CDR3 protein once. The table lists roughly 940,000 distinct CDR3 sequences, about a sixth of them singletons. Sequenced material: blood, either unsorted or a sorted T cell fraction (not recorded which). The receptors come from a human donor who was either an allogeneic HSCT recipient or a stem cell or donor lymphocyte infusion donor (not recorded which). It is not recorded whose cells these are; they may come from a transplant donor.

The chain is built from TRBV30 and TRBJ2-7; 9 nucleotides line up with TRBD2. CDR1 GTSNPN and CDR2 SVGIG come from the germline V gene (reference sequence). V trimming: 2 bases; J trimming: 6 bases; junction bases outside the gene matches: 11. The CDR3 runs to 15 residues. CDR3 nucleotide sequence: TGTGCCTGGAGTCCCCCGGGGCTAGCGGGGTTCGAGCAGTACTTC. This gives the protein CAWSPPGLAGFEQYF.

In nucleotides, the CDR3 is TGCAGTGCGCGCGGCGTGGGAGGCTATGGCTACACCTTC. This codes for CSARGVGGYGYTF. The rearrangement joins TRBV20-1 to TRBJ1-2; unclear D gene. This CDR3 spans 13 amino acids. Germline CDR1 and CDR2: DFQATT and SNEGSKA (reference sequence). Trimming removed 6 bases at V and 4 bases at J, with 15 bases between.

The chain employs TRBV7-9 and TRBJ2-2; D is unresolved. The CDR3 contains 15 residues. CDR1 SEHNR and CDR2 FQNEAQ come from the germline V gene (reference sequence). Trimming cost V 2 bases and J 0 bases, with 7 bases left between them. The chain's CDR3 is CASSLRATNTGELFF. In nucleotides, the CDR3 is TGTGCCAGCAGCTTAAGGGCCACGAACACCGGGGAGCTGTTTTTT.

This clonotype appeared a single time. V usage is TRBV11-1 and J usage is TRBJ1-6; maybe TRBD1 (5 bases). CDR3 size: 14 residues. V was trimmed by 5 bases and J by 9 bases, leaving 14 bases between them. Germline CDR1 reads SGHAT; CDR2 reads FQDESV (reference sequence). For the CDR3, the DNA is TGTGCCAGCAGCGGCGCGGGACCGATTTCACCCCTCCACTTT. Amino acid sequence: CASSGAGPISPLHF.

CDR3 DNA sequence: TGTGCCAGCAGTTCGGCTAGCGGGGGGCTGAAGACCCAGTACTTC. This codes for CASSSASGGLKTQYF. V and J are TRBV6-2 or TRBV6-3 and TRBJ2-5, with 11 bases that match TRBD2. The V gene's germline CDR1 is MNHEY and CDR2 SVGEGT. With 4 bases clipped from V and 6 bases from J, the junction kept 7 bases outside the gene matches. This CDR3 spans 15 amino acids.

V usage is TRBV7-8 and J usage is TRBJ2-1; 9 bases are shared with TRBD1. This CDR3 region has 14 residues. V shed 9 bases, J shed 3 bases, and the junction held 6 bases outside the gene matches. Germline CDR1 and CDR2: SGHVS and FQNEAQ. CDR3 in amino acids: CARIDRGYYNEQFF. Written as DNA, the CDR3 is TGTGCCAGAATTGACAGGGGGTACTACAATGAGCAGTTCTTC.

The gene calls are TRBV5-1 and TRBJ2-2; D not resolved. CDR3 length: 14 amino acids. V lost 5 bases, J lost 4 bases, and 12 bases lay in between. Germline V lookup: CDR1 SGHRS, CDR2 YFSETQ. The CDR3 nucleotides are TGCGCCAGCAGACCGGAATGGGGCACCGGGGAGCTGTTTTTT. It translates to CASRPEWGTGELFF.

The CDR3: CASSLLVGNSPLHF. The CDR3 DNA reads TGTGCCAGCAGTTTATTGGTAGGCAATTCACCCCTCCACTTT. The rearrangement joins TRBV12-3 or TRBV12-4 to TRBJ1-6; no clear D. V was pared by 2 bases and J by 7 bases, with 9 bases between. The CDR3 length is 14 residues.

The chain is built from TRBV2 and TRBJ1-5, with a tentative D call TRBD1 (5 bases). V was cut by 6 bases and J by 0 bases, with 12 bases left in between. The CDR3 sequence is 15 residues long. Germline-derived CDR1 and CDR2 are SNHLY and FYNNEI. CDR3 loop: CASSPDTHSNQPQHF. CDR3 DNA sequence: TGTGCCAGCAGCCCGGACACGCATAGCAATCAGCCCCAGCATTTT.

This clonotype turned up a few times. The chain employs TRBV4-2 and TRBJ1-3, with a tentative D call TRBD1 (5 bases). Trimming removed 1 base from V and 4 bases from J, with 17 bases in between. Germline assignment: CDR1 LGHNA and CDR2 YNFKEQ. The CDR3 is 17 amino acids. This CDR3 reads CASSQAGEGSRGNTIYF. The CDR3 bases are TGTGCCAGCAGCCAAGCGGGGGAAGGGTCGAGAGGAAACACCATATATTTT.

This clonotype was seen a few times. This chain joins TRBV5-1 and TRBJ2-3, with 7 bases lining up with TRBD2. The CDR3 spans 17 residues. V was pared by 4 bases and J by 0 bases, with 11 bases of the junction left unmatched. From germline, CDR1 is SGHRS and CDR2 YFSETQ. CDR3 residues: CASSGGVQASSTDTQYF. The CDR3, as DNA: TGCGCCAGCAGCGGGGGGGTACAAGCATCTAGCACAGATACGCAGTATTTT.

This clonotype showed up many times. This chain links TRBV7-2 with TRBJ2-3; tentative D call: TRBD2 (6 bases). The ends were cut back, 1 base at V and 4 bases at J, with 9 bases in the middle. Per germline, CDR1 SGHTA and CDR2 FQGNSA. The CDR3 loop spans 14 amino acids. DNA for the CDR3: TGTGCCAGCAGCTTAGGATCGGGGGCAGATACGCAGTATTTT. Translated, it gives CASSLGSGADTQYF.

The chain is built from TRBV7-2 and TRBJ1-6; D uncertain. With 1 base removed from V and 14 bases from J, the gap between germline ends came to 9 bases. The length of the CDR3 is 12 residues. The germline V gene encodes CDR1 SGHTA and CDR2 FQGNSA. DNA for the CDR3: TGTGCCAGCAGCTTAGTCCGTCAGGCCCTCCACTTT. It yields the protein CASSLVRQALHF.

The chain recombines TRBV20-1 with TRBJ1-1; D perhaps matches TRBD1 (6 bases). Germline CDR1 reads DFQATT; CDR2 reads SNEGSKA (reference sequence). V gave up 6 bases and J gave up 6 bases, with 14 bases separating them. The CDR3 runs 12 residues. CDR3 protein: CSARGAPAEAFF. The DNA for the CDR3 is TGCAGTGCGAGGGGGGCACCGGCTGAAGCTTTCTTT.

This clonotype was seen a few times. The chain is built from TRBV28 and TRBJ2-7; TRBD1 agrees at 7 bases. V was clipped by 6 bases and J by 4 bases; unmatched bases: 9. Per germline, CDR1 MDHEN and CDR2 SYDVKM. CDR3 size: 14 residues. CDR3 residues: CASSLDRVRYEQYF. CDR3 nucleotide sequence: TGTGCCAGCAGCCTCGACAGGGTTCGTTACGAGCAGTACTTC.